The present T cell receptor (beta chain) was sequenced within a study of shared clonotypes between healthy human individuals. The wider study: Serving as donors were a couple of women and a few men, whose ages spanned 18 to 49.

The CDR3 is 14 amino acids. Germline V lookup: CDR1 SGHTA, CDR2 FQGNSA. The V end lost 4 bases, the J end lost 5 bases, and 14 bases lay between the germline ends. At deep level, the assay was performed. Each subset's genomic DNA was shared equally among a number of immunoSEQ plates. Repertoires were generated with immunoSEQ multiplex PCR, while TCRdb's copy carries only in-frame clones and drops some. This table holds a few hundred thousand clones, 70% to 75% found once. Each sample came from a Caucasian adult donor living in Nashville, Tennessee. The chain recombines TRBV7-2 with TRBJ2-5; D is perhaps TRBD2 (5 bases). Sequences were obtained from memory CD4+ T cells sorted from blood. Subset noted: CD45RA-negative fraction. The clonotype was recovered from a man aged 30 to 45 in good health. The CDR3, as DNA: TGTGCCAGCAGCTCCTATAACTCGGGGGAGACCCAGTACTTC. Protein sequence: CASSSYNSGETQYF.